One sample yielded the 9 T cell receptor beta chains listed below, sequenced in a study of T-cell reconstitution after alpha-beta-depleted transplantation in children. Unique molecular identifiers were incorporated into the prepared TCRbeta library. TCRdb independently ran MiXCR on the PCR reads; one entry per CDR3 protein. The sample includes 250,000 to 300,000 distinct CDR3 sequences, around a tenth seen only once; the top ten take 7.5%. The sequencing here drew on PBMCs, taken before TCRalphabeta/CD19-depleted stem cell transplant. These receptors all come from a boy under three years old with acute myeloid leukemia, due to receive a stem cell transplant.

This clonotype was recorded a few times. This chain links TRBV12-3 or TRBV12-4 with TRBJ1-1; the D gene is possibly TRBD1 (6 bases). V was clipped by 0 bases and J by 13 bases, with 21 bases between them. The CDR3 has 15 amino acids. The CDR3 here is CASSLAGGGTGSLFF. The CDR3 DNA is TGTGCCAGCAGTTTAGCGGGGGGGGGCACAGGATCGCTTTTCTTT.

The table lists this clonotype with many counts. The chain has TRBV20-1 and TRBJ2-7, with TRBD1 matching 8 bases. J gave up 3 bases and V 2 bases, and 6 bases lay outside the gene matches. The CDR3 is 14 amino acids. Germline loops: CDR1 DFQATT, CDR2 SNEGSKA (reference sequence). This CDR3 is CSARPGTGYYEQYF. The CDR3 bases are TGCAGTGCTAGACCCGGGACAGGTTACTACGAGCAGTACTTC.

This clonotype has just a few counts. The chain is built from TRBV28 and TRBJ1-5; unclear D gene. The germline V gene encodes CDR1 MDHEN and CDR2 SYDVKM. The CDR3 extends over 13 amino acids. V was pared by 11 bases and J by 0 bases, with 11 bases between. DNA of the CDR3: TGTGCCGCAGACACGTTTAGCAATCAGCCCCAGCATTTT. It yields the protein CAADTFSNQPQHF.

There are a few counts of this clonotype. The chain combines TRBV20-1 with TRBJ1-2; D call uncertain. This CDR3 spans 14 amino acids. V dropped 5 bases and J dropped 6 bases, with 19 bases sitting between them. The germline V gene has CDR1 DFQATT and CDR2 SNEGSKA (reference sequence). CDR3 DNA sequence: TGCAGTGCTCCGGCGGTCCCGACGGGAAATGGCTACACCTTC. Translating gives CSAPAVPTGNGYTF.

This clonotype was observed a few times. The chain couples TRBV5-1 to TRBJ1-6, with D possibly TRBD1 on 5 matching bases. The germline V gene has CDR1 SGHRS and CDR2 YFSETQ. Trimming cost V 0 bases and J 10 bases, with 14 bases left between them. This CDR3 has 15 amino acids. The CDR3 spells CASSLGGEAGSPLHF. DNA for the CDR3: TGCGCCAGCAGCTTGGGAGGGGAAGCGGGGTCACCCCTCCACTTT.

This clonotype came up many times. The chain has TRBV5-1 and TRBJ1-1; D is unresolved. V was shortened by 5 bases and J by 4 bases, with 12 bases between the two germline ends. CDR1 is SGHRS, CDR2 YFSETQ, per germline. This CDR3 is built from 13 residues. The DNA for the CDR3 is TGCGCCAGCAGAGTGGGCGAGGTCACTGAAGCTTTCTTT. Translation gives CASRVGEVTEAFF.

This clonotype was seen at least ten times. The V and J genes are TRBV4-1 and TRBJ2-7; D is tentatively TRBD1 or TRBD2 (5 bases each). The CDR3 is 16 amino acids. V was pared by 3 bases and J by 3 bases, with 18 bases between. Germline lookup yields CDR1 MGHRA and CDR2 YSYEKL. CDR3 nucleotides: TGCGCCAGCAGCCAGCTACCCGCGGGCAGGGTCTACGAGCAGTACTTC. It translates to CASSQLPAGRVYEQYF.

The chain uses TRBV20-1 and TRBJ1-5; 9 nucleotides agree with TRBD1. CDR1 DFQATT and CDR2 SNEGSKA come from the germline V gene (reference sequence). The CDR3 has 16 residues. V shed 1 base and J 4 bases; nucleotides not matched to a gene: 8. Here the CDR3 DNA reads TGCAGTGCTAGAGGTGTTGGGACAGGGAGTAATCAGCCCCAGCATTTT. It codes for CSARGVGTGSNQPQHF.

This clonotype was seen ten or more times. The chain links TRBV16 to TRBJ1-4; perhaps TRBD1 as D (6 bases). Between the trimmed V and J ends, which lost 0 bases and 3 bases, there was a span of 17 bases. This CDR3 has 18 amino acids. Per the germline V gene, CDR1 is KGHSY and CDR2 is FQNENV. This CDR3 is CASSQSRGTYTPNEKLFF. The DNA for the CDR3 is TGTGCCAGCAGCCAATCGAGGGGGACTTACACTCCTAATGAAAAACTGTTTTTT.